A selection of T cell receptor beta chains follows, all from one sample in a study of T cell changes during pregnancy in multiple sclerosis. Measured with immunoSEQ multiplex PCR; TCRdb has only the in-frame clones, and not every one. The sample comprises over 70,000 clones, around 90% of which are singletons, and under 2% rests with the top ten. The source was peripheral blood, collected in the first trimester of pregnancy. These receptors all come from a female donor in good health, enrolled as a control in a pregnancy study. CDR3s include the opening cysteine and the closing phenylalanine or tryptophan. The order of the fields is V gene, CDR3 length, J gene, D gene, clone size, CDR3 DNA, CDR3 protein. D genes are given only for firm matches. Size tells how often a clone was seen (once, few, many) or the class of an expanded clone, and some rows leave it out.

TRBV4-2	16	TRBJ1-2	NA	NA	TGTGCCAGCAGCCAAGCGGAGGGGCCTGTAACTTATGGCTACACCTTC	CASSQAEGPVTYGYTF
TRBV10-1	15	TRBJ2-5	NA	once	TGCGCCAGCAGTGAGCGGGGGGCTATCCAAGAGACCCAGTACTTC	CASSERGAIQETQYF
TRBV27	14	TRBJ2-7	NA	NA	TGTGCCAGCAGTACCGATAGCGGCGCCTACGAGCAGTACTTC	CASSTDSGAYEQYF
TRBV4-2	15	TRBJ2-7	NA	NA	TGTGCCAGCAGCTACCGACAGGCCGGCACCTACGAGCAGTACTTC	CASSYRQAGTYEQYF
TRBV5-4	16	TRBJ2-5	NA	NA	TGTGCCAGCAGCTTGGGGGGGGGACAAGCAGAAGAGACCCAGTACTTC	CASSLGGGQAEETQYF
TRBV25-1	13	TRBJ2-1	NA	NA	TGTGCCTCCTCCCGGGACACTTACAATGAGCAGTTCTTC	CASSRDTYNEQFF
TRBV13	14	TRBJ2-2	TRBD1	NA	TGTGCCAGCAGCCAAAGACAGGGAAGCGGGGAGCTGTTTTTT	CASSQRQGSGELFF
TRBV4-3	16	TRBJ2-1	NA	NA	TGCGCCAGCAGCCAAGATACGAGCGACCTTATTTATGAGCAGTTCTTC	CASSQDTSDLIYEQFF
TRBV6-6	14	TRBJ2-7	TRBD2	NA	TGTGCCAGCAGTTATAGCGGGGAGACCTACGAGCAGTACTTC	CASSYSGETYEQYF
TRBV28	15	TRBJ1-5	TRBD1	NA	TGTGCCAGCAGCTCCGGGACAGTCCTCCATCAGCCCCAGCATTTT	CASSSGTVLHQPQHF
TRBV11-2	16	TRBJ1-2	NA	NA	TGTGCCAGCAGCTTAAGGGGCCCCCAGGGTAACTATGGCTACACCTTC	CASSLRGPQGNYGYTF
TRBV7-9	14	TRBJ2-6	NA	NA	TGTGCCAGCAGCCGAGGGTTTGGGGCCAACGTCCTGACTTTC	CASSRGFGANVLTF
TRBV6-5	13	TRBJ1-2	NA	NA	TGTGCCAGCAGCCTAACAGGGAACTATGGCTACACCTTC	CASSLTGNYGYTF
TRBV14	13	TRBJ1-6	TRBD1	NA	TGTGCCAGCAGCCACAGGGGGAATTCACCCCTCCACTTT	CASSHRGNSPLHF
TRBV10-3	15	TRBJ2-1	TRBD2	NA	TGTGCCATCATGCGTGCGGGGGGCGGGGCCAATGAGCAGTTCTTC	CAIMRAGGGANEQFF
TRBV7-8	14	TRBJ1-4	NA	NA	TGTGCCAGCAGTCATGATTCAGGGCATGAAAAACTGTTTTTT	CASSHDSGHEKLFF
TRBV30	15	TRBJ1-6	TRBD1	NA	TGTGCCTGGACACCCTCGGGGACAGCGAATTCACCCCTCCACTTT	CAWTPSGTANSPLHF
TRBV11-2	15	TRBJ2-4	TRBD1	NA	TGTGCCAGCAGCTTAGGCGGGACAGGGGTAAACATTCAGTACTTC	CASSLGGTGVNIQYF
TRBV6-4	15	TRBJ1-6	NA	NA	TGTGCCAGCAGGGTATCCCCGGAGAATAATTCACCCCTCCACTTT	CASRVSPENNSPLHF
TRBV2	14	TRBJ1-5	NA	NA	TGTGCCAGCACGCGGAGAAATAGCAATCAGCCCCAGCATTTT	CASTRRNSNQPQHF
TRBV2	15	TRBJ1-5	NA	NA	TGTGCCAGCAGTTCACAGGGTTTGGGGAATCAGCCCCAGCATTTT	CASSSQGLGNQPQHF
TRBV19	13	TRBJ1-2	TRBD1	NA	TGTGCCAGTGGGGGACAGGGGGTGGATGGCTACACCTTC	CASGGQGVDGYTF
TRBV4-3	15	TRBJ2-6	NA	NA	TGCGCCAGCAGCCGCCAGGTCTCTGGGGCCAACGTCCTGACTTTC	CASSRQVSGANVLTF
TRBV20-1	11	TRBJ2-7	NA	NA	TGCAGTGCTGCGGGACAGTACGAGCAGTACTTC	CSAAGQYEQYF
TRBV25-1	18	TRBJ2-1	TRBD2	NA	TGTGCCAGCAGTGAATACCCGATAGCGGGGGCCTCCTACAATGAGCAGTTCTTC	CASSEYPIAGASYNEQFF
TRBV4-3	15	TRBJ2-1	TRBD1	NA	TGCGCCAGCAGCCCCCGGACAGGGGGGGAAAATGAGCAGTTCTTC	CASSPRTGGENEQFF
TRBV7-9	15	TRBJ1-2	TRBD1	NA	TGTGCCAGCAGCCCCTCCGGACAGGCCGCACGTGGCTACACCTTC	CASSPSGQAARGYTF
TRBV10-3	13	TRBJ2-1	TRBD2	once	TGTGCCATCGGACTAGCGGGGGGGAATGAGCAGTTCTTC	CAIGLAGGNEQFF
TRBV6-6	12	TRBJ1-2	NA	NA	TGTGCCAGCAGTTACGAGCCGTATGGCTACACCTTC	CASSYEPYGYTF
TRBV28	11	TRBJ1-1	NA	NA	TGTGCCAGCAACGACAAGCAGCGGGCTTTCTTT	CASNDKQRAFF
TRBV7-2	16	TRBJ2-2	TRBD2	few	TGTGCCAGCAGCTTAGGACTAGCGGGTGCCACCGGGGAGCTGTTTTTT	CASSLGLAGATGELFF
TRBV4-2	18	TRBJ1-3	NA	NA	TGTGCCAGCAGCCATTCGCCCTTATTATTTAGCTCTGGAAACACCATATATTTT	CASSHSPLLFSSGNTIYF
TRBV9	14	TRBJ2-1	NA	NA	TGTGCCAGCAGCGCGCAGTCGATCCGCCATGAGCAGTTCTTC	CASSAQSIRHEQFF
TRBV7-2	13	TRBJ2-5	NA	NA	TGTGCCAGCAGCTTAGCTGTCCGGGAGACCCAGTACTTC	CASSLAVRETQYF
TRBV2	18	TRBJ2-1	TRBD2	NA	TGTGCCAGCACCCCCCGAGGACTAGCCCTAAGCTCCTACAATGAGCAGTTCTTC	CASTPRGLALSSYNEQFF
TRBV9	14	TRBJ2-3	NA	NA	TGTGCCAGCGCGGGACCCCAAATCCTAGATACGCAGTATTTT	CASAGPQILDTQYF
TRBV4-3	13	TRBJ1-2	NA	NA	TGCGCCAGCAGCCAAGGTATCCTCTATGGCTACACCTTC	CASSQGILYGYTF
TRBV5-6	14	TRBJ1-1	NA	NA	TGTGCCAGCAGCTTGGCCCTCAGAAACACTGAAGCTTTCTTT	CASSLALRNTEAFF
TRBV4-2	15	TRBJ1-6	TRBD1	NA	TGTGCCAGCAGCCCCCGACAGGGCCGAGATTCACCCCTCCACTTT	CASSPRQGRDSPLHF
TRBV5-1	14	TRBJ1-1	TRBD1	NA	TGCGCCAGCAGCCTTGGACAGGGAGGGACTGAAGCTTTCTTT	CASSLGQGGTEAFF
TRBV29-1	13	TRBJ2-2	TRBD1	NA	TGCAGCGTAGAGACAGGGGGCATCGGGGAGCTGTTTTTT	CSVETGGIGELFF
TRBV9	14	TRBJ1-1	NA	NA	TGTGCCAGCAGCGCCTATACCTTGAACACTGAAGCTTTCTTT	CASSAYTLNTEAFF
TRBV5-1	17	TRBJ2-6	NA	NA	TGCGCCAGCAGAAAAGTGGAGGCAAGCTCTGGGGCCAACGTCCTGACTTTC	CASRKVEASSGANVLTF
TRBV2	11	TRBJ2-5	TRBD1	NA	TGTGCCAGCCAGGGGGAGGAGACCCAGTACTTC	CASQGEETQYF
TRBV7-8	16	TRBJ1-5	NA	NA	TGTGCCAGCAGCCCACTTGGTCTTGGGCAGAATCAGCCCCAGCATTTT	CASSPLGLGQNQPQHF
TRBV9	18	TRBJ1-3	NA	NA	TGTGCCAGCAGCGTAGCTCCTCCGGGACACTATTCTGGAAACACCATATATTTT	CASSVAPPGHYSGNTIYF
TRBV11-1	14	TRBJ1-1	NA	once	TGTGCCAGCAGCTTATATCTTGGGGGGATAGCGGCTTTCTTT	CASSLYLGGIAAFF
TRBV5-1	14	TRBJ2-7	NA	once	TGCGCCAGCAGCTTGGCCCCCAACTCCTACGAGCAGTACTTC	CASSLAPNSYEQYF
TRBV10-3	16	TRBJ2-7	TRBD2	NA	TGTGCCATCAGTGAGCTTGTGGCGGGGGAGGACAACGAGCAGTACTTC	CAISELVAGEDNEQYF
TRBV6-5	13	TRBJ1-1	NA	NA	TGTGCCAGCTCGGGACACTCGAACACTGAAGCTTTCTTT	CASSGHSNTEAFF
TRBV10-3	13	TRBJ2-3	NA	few	TGTGCCATCAGTGAACAGCTCACAGATACGCAGTATTTT	CAISEQLTDTQYF